This T cell receptor (beta chain) was identified in a study of shared clonotypes between healthy human individuals. Study-level information: Participating donors consisted of two women and a few men aged 18 to 49. Three CD4 naive, three CD4 memory, two CD8 naive and one CD8 memory plate were used per donor. Study-level results: Represented genetic and exposure-history diversity was restricted by having few donors.

Sorted subsets were amplified in replicate PCRs using 200 ng DNA, around 30,000 T cell genomes. Data came from immunoSEQ multiplex PCR; TCRdb stores just in-frame clones and leaves some out. The sample has over 1.4 million clones; over 95% are singletons. As for this clone: Its matching antigen is unknown.

The CDR3 extends over 13 amino acids. Germline values: CDR1 SNHLY, CDR2 FYNNEI. The V end was cut by 4 bases, the J end by 1 base, with 4 bases between. V and J are TRBV2 and TRBJ2-2, with no clear D. This clonotype was sampled from a man in his thirties or forties in good health. The sample consisted of naive CD4+ T cells sorted from blood. Subset: CD45RA+ positively selected. The CDR3 DNA follows: TGTGCCAGCAGTGCCAGGAACACCGGGGAGCTGTTTTTT. Protein: CASSARNTGELFF.